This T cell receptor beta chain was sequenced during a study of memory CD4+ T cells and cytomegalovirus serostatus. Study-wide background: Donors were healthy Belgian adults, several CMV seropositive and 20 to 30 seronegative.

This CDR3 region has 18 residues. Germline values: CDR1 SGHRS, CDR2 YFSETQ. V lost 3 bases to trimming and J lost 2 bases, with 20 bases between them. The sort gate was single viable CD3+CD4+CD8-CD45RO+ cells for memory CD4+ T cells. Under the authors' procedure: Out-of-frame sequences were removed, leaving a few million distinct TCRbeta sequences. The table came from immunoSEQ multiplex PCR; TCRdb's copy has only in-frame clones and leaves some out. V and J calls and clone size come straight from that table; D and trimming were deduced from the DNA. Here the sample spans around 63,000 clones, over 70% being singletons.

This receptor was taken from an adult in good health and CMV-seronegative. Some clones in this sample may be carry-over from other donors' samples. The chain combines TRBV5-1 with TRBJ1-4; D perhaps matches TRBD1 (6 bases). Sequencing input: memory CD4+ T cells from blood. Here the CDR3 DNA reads TGCGCCAGCAGCTCCCGGGGGGCAGGGCGTTCTACTAATGAAAAACTGTTTTTT. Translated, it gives CASSSRGAGRSTNEKLFF. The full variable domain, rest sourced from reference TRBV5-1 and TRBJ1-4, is KAGVTQTPRYLIKTRGQQVTLSCSPISGHRSVSWYQQTPGQGLQFLFEYFSETQRNKGNFPGRFSGRQFSNSRSEMNVSTLELGDSALYLCASSSRGAGRSTNEKLFFGSGTQLSVL.